This T cell receptor (beta chain) was found in a study of radiotherapy plus CTLA-4 blockade in lung cancer. Study observations and caveats: Expansion in blood of tumor-derived TCR clones was seen after radiotherapy plus ipilimumab. Strongest reported response predictors: early blood clone changes and post-radiation interferon-beta.

Turning to this clone: Antigen unknown.

Focal radiation was given together with CTLA-4 blockade (ipilimumab) to patients with chemo-refractory metastatic non-small-cell lung cancer. CDR1 and CDR2 (germline): MNHEY, SVGAGI. Trimming took 6 bases from V and 5 from J; bases not matched to a gene: 12. The CDR3 has 15 amino acids. Only in-frame clones appear in the TCRdb table, and some are missing; sequencing was by immunoSEQ multiplex PCR. The top ten hold less than 4% of the sample, which has approximately 89,000 clones, under 80% seen once. The sample consisted of peripheral blood, taken from a patient treated with radiotherapy plus ipilimumab. The receptor comes from a human donor with non-small cell lung cancer who had a partial response to radiotherapy plus ipilimumab. Some clones in this sample may be carry-over from other donors' samples. The chain carries TRBV6-5 and TRBJ2-7; 8 nucleotides match TRBD1. This CDR3 reads CASRATWTGKNEQYF. For the CDR3, the DNA is TGTGCCAGCAGGGCCACCTGGACAGGGAAGAACGAGCAGTACTTC.